The 13 T cell receptor beta chains reported below all come from one sample, sequenced in a study of T cells after yellow fever vaccination (dated by TCRdb to the late 2010s). Library creation used 5' RACE. The instrument given in TCRdb is Illumina HiSeq 2500. TCRdb applied fastp at Q25 and MiXCR to the public reads, then kept only in-frame beta chains. Under each unique CDR3 protein, matching rows form one entry showing the most common genes and DNA. The sample data list 550,000 to 750,000 distinct CDR3 sequences, and roughly 14% of these were observed just once. The top ten clonotypes cover roughly an eighth of the sample. The sample's treatment or condition label is to be understood as: live attenuated yellow fever vaccine strain. The specimen was PBMCs, collected on the day of the yellow fever booster vaccination. Receptor source: a man aged 30 to 45 who received the YFV17D yellow fever vaccine.

This rearrangement joins TRBV10-3 to TRBJ1-1; TRBD1 might be the D (5 bases). The germline gives CDR1 ENHRY, CDR2 SYGVKD. The CDR3 totals 13 residues. Trimming took 4 bases from V and 1 from J, leaving 7 bases between them. DNA of the CDR3: TGTGCCATCAGTGGCACAGGGAACACTGAAGCTTTCTTT. This codes for CAISGTGNTEAFF.

This chain links TRBV6-2 or TRBV6-3 with TRBJ2-2; D ambiguous. The V gene's germline CDR1 is MNHEY and CDR2 SVGEGT. The germline V and J ends were trimmed by 11 bases and 0 bases, with 10 bases remaining between them. The CDR3 loop spans 13 amino acids. Written as DNA, the CDR3 is TGTGCCGGTTCTACCGCGAACACCGGGGAGCTGTTTTTT. Encoded protein: CAGSTANTGELFF.

J is TRBJ1-5 and V is TRBV5-1, with D perhaps TRBD1 (5 bases). Germline V lookup: CDR1 SGHRS, CDR2 YFSETQ. V was pared by 4 bases and J by 0 bases, with 11 bases between. The CDR3 spans 15 residues. CDR3 protein: CASSATGHSNQPQHF. The CDR3 nucleotides read TGCGCCAGCAGCGCCACCGGACATAGCAATCAGCCCCAGCATTTT.

This clonotype has a handful of counts. This chain joins TRBV28 and TRBJ1-5; 7 positions match TRBD1. This CDR3 spans 15 amino acids. Germline CDR1 MDHEN, CDR2 SYDVKM. Trimming removed 3 bases from V and 6 bases from J; junction bases left unmatched: 8. The DNA for the CDR3 is TGTGCCAGCAGTTTGGCGACAGGGCTGGTTCAGCCCCAGCATTTT. Translation: CASSLATGLVQPQHF.

The V and J genes are TRBV3-1 and TRBJ1-4; maybe TRBD1 (5 bases). Deletions cut 7 bases from V and 4 bases from J, with 16 bases between. Germline values: CDR1 LGHDT, CDR2 YNNKEL (reference sequence). The CDR3 runs 15 residues. The CDR3 coding sequence is TGTGCCAGCATGGATCGGGGCACACTTAATGAAAAACTGTTTTTT. Residues: CASMDRGTLNEKLFF.

In its sample, this clonotype was seen once. V and J are TRBV7-2 and TRBJ2-7; D uncertain. CDR3 length: 14 amino acids. V dropped 0 bases and J dropped 3 bases, with 9 bases sitting between them. CDR1 and CDR2 (germline): SGHTA, FQGNSA. The CDR3 loop reads CASSLATAYYEQYF. CDR3 in DNA: TGTGCCAGCAGCTTAGCCACAGCGTACTACGAGCAGTACTTC.

The rearrangement links TRBV11-2 to TRBJ2-7; D gene unclear. V lost 1 base and J 0 bases, leaving 7 bases between the germline ends. Germline lookup yields CDR1 SGHAT and CDR2 FQNNGV. The CDR3 covers 14 residues. CDR3 DNA: TGTGCCAGCAGCTTAGTCGAATTCTCCTACGAGCAGTACTTC. Translation: CASSLVEFSYEQYF. Complete variable domain (other parts from reference TRBV11-2 and TRBJ2-7): EAGVAQSPRYKIIEKRQSVAFWCNPISGHATLYWYQQILGQGPKLLIQFQNNGVVDDSQLPKDRFSAERLKGVDSTLKIQPAKLEDSAVYLCASSLVEFSYEQYFGPGTRLTVT.

Ten or more counts support this clonotype. This chain uses TRBV4-3 with TRBJ2-1; D call uncertain. CDR3 length: 16 amino acids. Germline loops: CDR1 LGHNA, CDR2 YSLEER. V was shortened by 0 bases and J by 8 bases, with 17 bases between the two germline ends. CDR3 residues: CASSQDHLGVDYEQFF. CDR3 nucleotide sequence: TGCGCCAGCAGCCAAGATCACCTTGGTGTGGATTATGAGCAGTTCTTC.

This clonotype was found a few times. CDR3 amino acids: CSARRANINEQFF. CDR3 bases: TGCAGTGCTCGGAGGGCCAATATCAATGAGCAGTTCTTC. This rearrangement joins TRBV20-1 to TRBJ2-1, with a tentative D call TRBD2 (6 bases). The germline V gene has CDR1 DFQATT and CDR2 SNEGSKA (reference sequence). Deletions cut 5 bases from V and 6 bases from J, with 14 bases between. The CDR3 spans 13 residues.

The rearrangement joins TRBV12-3 or TRBV12-4 to TRBJ2-7, with 7 nucleotides matching TRBD1. The V gene end was trimmed by 10 bases and the J gene end by 4 bases; junction bases not matched to a gene: 13. The CDR3 consists of 14 residues. This chain's CDR3 is CATTRQGETYEQYF. The CDR3 DNA reads TGTGCCACCACCCGGCAGGGGGAGACGTACGAGCAGTACTTC.

This clonotype appeared many times. The chain joins TRBV7-7 to TRBJ2-3; possible D gene TRBD2, 6 bases. CDR3 size: 14 residues. V dropped 5 bases and J dropped 4 bases, with 13 bases sitting between them. Per germline, CDR1 SSHAT and CDR2 FNYEAQ (reference sequence). The CDR3: CASSPLPGADTQYF. CDR3 coding DNA: TGTGCCAGCAGCCCACTACCGGGGGCAGATACGCAGTATTTT.

This clonotype was counted ten times or more. The chain uses TRBV20-1 and TRBJ2-7; 10 nucleotides agree with TRBD2. Germline CDR1 and CDR2: DFQATT and SNEGSKA (reference sequence). This CDR3 spans 17 amino acids. J gave up 2 bases and V 2 bases, and 12 bases lay outside the gene matches. The CDR3, as DNA: TGCAGTGCTAGATCTAACGCCGGGACTAGCGTAACCTACGAGCAGTACTTC. This translates into CSARSNAGTSVTYEQYF.

A single count supports this clonotype. The rearrangement uses TRBV29-1 and TRBJ2-1; D remains unclear. Germline V gene sequence: CDR1 SQVTM, CDR2 ANQGSEA. The CDR3 runs 12 residues. V was pared by 6 bases and J by 8 bases, with 14 bases between. Written as DNA, the CDR3 is TGCAGCGTACAAAGCGCCAACGATGAGCAGTTCTTC. This sequence encodes CSVQSANDEQFF.